This T cell receptor (beta chain) was observed in a study of sequential checkpoint blockade in melanoma. Looking at the study overall: After both sequences, patients received maintenance nivolumab.

Treatment: randomized to nivolumab then ipilimumab (arm A) or the reverse (arm B). Using immunoSEQ multiplex PCR, the repertoire was profiled, and TCRdb retains in-frame clones only, with some absent. This table holds 15,000 or so clones, 60% to 80% found once. Germline-derived CDR1 and CDR2 are MNHNS and SASEGT. CDR3 length: 12 amino acids. V lost 6 bases, J lost 6 bases, and 1 base stayed unmatched. The sequences come from CD8+ T cells sorted from blood (inferred from file names), collected from a patient given nivolumab and ipilimumab in sequence. The receptor's source is a human donor with melanoma. The genes are TRBV6-1 and TRBJ2-2, with 7 bases matching TRBD2. The CDR3 bases are TGTGCCAGCAGGGGGGGGTCCGGGGAGCTGTTTTTT. It encodes CASRGGSGELFF.